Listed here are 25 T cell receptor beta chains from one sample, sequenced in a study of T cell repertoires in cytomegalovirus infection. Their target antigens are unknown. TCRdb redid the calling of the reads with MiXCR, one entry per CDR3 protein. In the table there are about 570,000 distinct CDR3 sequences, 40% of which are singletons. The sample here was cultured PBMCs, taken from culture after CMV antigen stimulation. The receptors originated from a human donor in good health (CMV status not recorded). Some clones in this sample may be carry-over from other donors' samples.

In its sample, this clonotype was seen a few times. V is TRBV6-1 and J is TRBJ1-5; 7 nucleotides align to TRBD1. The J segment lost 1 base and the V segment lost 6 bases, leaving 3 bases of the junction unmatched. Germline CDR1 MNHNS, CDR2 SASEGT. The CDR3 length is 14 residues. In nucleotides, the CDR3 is TGTGCCAGCAGGCCGGGACAGAGCAATCAGCCCCAGCATTTT. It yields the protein CASRPGQSNQPQHF.

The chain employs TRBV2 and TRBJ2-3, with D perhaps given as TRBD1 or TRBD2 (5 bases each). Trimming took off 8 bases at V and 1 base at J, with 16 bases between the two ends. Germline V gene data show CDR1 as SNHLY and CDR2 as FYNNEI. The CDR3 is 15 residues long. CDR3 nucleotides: TGTGCCAGCCCTAACGGGGCGATAGGCACAGATACGCAGTATTTT. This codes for CASPNGAIGTDTQYF.

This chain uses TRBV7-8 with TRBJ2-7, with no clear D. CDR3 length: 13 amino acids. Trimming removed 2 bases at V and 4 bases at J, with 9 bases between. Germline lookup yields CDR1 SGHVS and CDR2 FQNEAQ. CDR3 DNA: TGTGCCAGCAGCTTACCCCGCCTTTACGAGCAGTACTTC. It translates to CASSLPRLYEQYF.

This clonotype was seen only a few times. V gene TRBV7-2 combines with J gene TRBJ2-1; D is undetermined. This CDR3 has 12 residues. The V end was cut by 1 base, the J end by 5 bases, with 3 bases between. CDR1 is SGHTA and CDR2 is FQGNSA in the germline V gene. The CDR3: CASSLEHNEQFF. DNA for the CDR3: TGTGCCAGCAGCTTAGAACACAATGAGCAGTTCTTC.

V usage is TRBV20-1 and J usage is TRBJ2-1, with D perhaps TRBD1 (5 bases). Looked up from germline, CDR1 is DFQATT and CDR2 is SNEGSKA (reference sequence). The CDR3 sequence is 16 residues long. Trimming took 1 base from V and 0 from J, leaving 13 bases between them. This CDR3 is CSARADEGDSYNEQFF. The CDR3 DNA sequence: TGCAGTGCTAGAGCTGACGAAGGGGACTCCTACAATGAGCAGTTCTTC.

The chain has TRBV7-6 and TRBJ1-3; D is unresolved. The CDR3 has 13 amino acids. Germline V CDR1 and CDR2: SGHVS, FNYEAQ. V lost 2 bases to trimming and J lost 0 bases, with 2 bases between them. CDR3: CASSLSSGNTIYF. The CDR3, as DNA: TGTGCCAGCAGCTTATCCTCTGGAAACACCATATATTTT.

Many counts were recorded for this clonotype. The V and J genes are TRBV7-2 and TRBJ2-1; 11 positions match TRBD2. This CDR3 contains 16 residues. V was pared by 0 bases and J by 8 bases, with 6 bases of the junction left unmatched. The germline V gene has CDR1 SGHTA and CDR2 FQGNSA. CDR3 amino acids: CASSLAGSGGAHEQFF. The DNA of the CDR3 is TGTGCCAGCAGCTTAGCGGGTAGCGGGGGGGCTCATGAGCAGTTCTTC.

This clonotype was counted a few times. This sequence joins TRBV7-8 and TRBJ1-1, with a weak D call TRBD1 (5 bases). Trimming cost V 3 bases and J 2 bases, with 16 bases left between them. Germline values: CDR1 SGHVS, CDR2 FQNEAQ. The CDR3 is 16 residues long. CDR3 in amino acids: CASSFPPRTSNTEAFF. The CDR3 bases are TGTGCCAGCAGCTTTCCCCCTAGGACATCTAACACTGAAGCTTTCTTT. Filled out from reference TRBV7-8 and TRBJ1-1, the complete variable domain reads GAGVSQSPRYKVAKRGQDVALRCDPISGHVSLFWYQQALGQGPEFLTYFQNEAQLDKSGLPSDRFFAERPEGSVSTLKIQRTQQEDSAVYLCASSFPPRTSNTEAFFGQGTRLTVV.

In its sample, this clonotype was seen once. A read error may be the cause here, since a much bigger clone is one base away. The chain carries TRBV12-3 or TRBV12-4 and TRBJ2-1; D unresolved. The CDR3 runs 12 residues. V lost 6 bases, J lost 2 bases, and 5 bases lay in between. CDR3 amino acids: CASRSTYNEQFF. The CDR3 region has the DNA TGTGCCAGCAGATCCACCTACAATGAGCAGTTCTTC.

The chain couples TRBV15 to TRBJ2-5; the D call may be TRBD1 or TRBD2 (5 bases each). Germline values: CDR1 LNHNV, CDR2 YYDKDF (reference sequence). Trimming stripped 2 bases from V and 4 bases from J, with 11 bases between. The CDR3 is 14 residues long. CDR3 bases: TGTGCCACCAGCAGACAGGGAGAGGGAGAGACCCAGTACTTC. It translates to CATSRQGEGETQYF.

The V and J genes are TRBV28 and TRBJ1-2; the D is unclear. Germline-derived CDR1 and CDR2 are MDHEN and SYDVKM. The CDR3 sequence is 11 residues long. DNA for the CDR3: TGTGGGGCAGGTCGTAACTATGGCTACACCTTC. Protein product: CGAGRNYGYTF.

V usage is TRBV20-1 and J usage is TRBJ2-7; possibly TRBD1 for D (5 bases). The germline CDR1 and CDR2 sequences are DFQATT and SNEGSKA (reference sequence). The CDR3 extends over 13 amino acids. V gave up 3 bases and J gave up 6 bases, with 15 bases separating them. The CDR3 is CSASPGSQGEQYF. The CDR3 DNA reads TGCAGTGCTAGCCCCGGATCCCAGGGCGAGCAGTACTTC.

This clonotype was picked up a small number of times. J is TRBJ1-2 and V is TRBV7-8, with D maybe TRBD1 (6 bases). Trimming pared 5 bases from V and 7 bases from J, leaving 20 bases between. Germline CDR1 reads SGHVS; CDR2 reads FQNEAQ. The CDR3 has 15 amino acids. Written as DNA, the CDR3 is TGTGCCAGCAGCCCAACCCCCCGGGGGGGCGGTGGCTACACCTTC. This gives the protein CASSPTPRGGGGYTF.

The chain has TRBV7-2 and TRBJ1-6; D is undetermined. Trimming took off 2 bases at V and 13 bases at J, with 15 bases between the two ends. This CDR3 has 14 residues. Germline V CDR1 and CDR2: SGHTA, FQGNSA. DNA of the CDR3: TGTGCCAGCAGCTTATTGACAAGGGTTGGTCCCCTCCACTTT. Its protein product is CASSLLTRVGPLHF.

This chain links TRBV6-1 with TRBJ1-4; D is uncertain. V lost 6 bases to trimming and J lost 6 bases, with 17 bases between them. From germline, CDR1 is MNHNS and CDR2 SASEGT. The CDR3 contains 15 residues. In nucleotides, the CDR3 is TGTGCCAGCAGAACACAACAGCCGCCCCATGAAAAACTGTTTTTT. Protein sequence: CASRTQQPPHEKLFF.

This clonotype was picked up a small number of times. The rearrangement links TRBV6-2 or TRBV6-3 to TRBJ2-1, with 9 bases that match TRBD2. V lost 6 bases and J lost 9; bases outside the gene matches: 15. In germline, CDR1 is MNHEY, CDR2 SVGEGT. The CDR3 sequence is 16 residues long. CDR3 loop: CASRPVGREGRGEQFF. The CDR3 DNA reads TGTGCCAGCAGGCCGGTGGGGCGGGAGGGCCGGGGTGAGCAGTTCTTC.

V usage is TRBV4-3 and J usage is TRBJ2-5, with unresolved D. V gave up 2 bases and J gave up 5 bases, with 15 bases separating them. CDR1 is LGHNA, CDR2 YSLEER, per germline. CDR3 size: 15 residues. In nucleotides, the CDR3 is TGCGCCAGCAGCCAAATCAGGCGGCTGGGGGAGACCCAGTACTTC. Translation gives CASSQIRRLGETQYF.

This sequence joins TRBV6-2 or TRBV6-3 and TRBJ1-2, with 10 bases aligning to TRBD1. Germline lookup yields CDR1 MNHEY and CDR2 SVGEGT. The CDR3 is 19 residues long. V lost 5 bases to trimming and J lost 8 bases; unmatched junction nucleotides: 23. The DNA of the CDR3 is TGTGCCAGCAGTCCCACCCCGGACAGGGGGGCTTTAGTCTCGTCGGGCTACACCTTC. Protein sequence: CASSPTPDRGALVSSGYTF.

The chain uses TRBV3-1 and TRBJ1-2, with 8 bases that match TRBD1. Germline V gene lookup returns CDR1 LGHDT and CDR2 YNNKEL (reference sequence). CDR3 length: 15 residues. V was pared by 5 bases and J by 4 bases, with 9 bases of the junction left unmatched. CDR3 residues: CASSDLRTGLYGYTF. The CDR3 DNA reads TGTGCCAGCAGCGACCTCCGGACAGGGCTCTATGGCTACACCTTC.

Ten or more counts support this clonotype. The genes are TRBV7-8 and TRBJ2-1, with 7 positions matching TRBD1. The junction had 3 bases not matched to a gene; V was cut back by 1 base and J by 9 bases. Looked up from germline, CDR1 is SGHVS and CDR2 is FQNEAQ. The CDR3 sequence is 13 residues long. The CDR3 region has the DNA TGTGCCAGCAGCTTAGAAAGGGGGCGTGAGCAGTTCTTC. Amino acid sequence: CASSLERGREQFF.

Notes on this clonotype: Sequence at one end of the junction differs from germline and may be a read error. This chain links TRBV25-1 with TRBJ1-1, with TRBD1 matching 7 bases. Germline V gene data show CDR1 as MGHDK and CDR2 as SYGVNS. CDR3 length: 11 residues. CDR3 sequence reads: CASSGTGVLAF. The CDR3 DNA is TGTGCCAGCAGTGGAACAGGGGTTTTGGCTTTT.

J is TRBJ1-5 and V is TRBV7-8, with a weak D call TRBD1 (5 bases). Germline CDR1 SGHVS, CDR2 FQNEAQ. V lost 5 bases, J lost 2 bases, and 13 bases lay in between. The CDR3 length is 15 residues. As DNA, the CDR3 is TGTGCCAGCAGCCTTGGGACGATCGGCAATCAGCCCCAGCATTTT. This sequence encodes CASSLGTIGNQPQHF.

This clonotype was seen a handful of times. The CDR3 spells CASTLRENTEAFF. The DNA for the CDR3 is TGTGCCAGCACGCTAAGGGAGAACACTGAAGCTTTCTTT. The chain uses TRBV7-6 and TRBJ1-1; no definite D call. The germline V gene has CDR1 SGHVS and CDR2 FNYEAQ. This CDR3 is 13 amino acids long. V was pared by 7 bases and J by 1 base, with 10 bases between.

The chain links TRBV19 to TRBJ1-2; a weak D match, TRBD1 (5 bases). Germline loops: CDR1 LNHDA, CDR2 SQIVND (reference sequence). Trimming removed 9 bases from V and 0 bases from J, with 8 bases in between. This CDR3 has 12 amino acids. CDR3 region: CASGATNYGYTF. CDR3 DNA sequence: TGTGCCAGCGGGGCGACTAACTATGGCTACACCTTC.

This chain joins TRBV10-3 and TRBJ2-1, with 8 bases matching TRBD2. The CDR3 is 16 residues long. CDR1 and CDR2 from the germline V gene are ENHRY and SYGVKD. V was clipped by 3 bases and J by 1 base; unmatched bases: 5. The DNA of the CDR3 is TGTGCCATCAGTGACCTCACGGGGGGGTCCTACAATGAGCAGTTCTTC. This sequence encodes CAISDLTGGSYNEQFF.